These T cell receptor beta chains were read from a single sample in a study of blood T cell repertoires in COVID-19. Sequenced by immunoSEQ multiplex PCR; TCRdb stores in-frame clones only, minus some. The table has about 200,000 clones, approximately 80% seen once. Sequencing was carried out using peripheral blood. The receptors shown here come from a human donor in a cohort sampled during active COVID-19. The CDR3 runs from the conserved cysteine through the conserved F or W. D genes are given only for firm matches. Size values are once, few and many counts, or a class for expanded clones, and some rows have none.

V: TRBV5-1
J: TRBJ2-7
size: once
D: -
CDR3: CASSFGSGNYEQYF
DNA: TGCGCCAGCAGCTTCGGCAGCGGTAACTACGAGCAGTACTTC

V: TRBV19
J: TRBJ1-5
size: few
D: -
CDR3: CATKGDFSNQPQHF
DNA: TGTGCCACTAAGGGGGATTTTAGCAATCAGCCCCAGCATTTT

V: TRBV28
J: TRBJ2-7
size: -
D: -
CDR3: CASSPQGTLSSYEQYF
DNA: TGTGCCAGCAGTCCTCAAGGGACTTTAAGCTCCTACGAGCAGTACTTC

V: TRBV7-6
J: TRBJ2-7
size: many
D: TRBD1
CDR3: CASSPTPRQGAAQYF
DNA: TGTGCCAGCAGCCCCACGCCCAGACAGGGGGCGGCGCAGTACTTC

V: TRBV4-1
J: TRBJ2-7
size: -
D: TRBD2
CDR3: CASSQVGGGYEQYF
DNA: TGCGCCAGCAGCCAAGTTGGGGGGGGCTACGAGCAGTACTTC

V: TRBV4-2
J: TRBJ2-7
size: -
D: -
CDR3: CASSQTMEGDSYEQYF
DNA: TGTGCCAGCAGCCAAACTATGGAGGGGGACAGCTACGAGCAGTACTTC

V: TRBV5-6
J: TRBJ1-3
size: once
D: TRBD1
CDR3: CASNTQGALTGNTIYF
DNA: TGTGCCAGCAACACACAGGGGGCGCTGACTGGAAACACCATATATTTT

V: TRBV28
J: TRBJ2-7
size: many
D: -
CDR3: CARGENPYEQYF
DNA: TGTGCCAGGGGAGAGAATCCCTACGAGCAGTACTTC

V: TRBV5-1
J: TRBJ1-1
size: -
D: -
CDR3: CASSPLLNTEAFF
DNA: TGCGCCAGCAGCCCGTTGTTAAACACTGAAGCTTTCTTT

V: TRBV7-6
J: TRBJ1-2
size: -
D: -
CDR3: CASSLEAGRGYGYTF
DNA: TGTGCCAGCAGCTTAGAGGCAGGGAGGGGGTATGGCTACACCTTC

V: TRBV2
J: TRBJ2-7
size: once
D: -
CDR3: CASVRDTIYEQYF
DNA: TGTGCCAGCGTCCGGGACACCATCTACGAGCAGTACTTC

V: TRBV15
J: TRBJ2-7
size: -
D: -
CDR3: CATSRGSEAFSYEQYF
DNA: TGTGCCACCAGCAGAGGGTCCGAGGCGTTCTCCTACGAGCAGTACTTC

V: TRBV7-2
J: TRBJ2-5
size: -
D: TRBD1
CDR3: CASSGDRKETQYF
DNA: TGTGCCAGCAGCGGGGACAGAAAAGAGACCCAGTACTTC

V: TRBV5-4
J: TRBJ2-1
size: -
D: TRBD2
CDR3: CASSPTSGSYNEQFF
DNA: TGTGCCAGCAGCCCTACTAGCGGGAGCTACAATGAGCAGTTCTTC

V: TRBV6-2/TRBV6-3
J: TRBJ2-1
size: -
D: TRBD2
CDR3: CASSFLAGEDYNEQFF
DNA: TGTGCCAGCAGTTTTCTTGCGGGAGAGGATTACAATGAGCAGTTCTTC

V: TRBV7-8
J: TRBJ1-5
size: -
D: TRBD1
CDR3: CASSLKDRDGQPQHF
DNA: TGTGCCAGCAGCTTAAAGGACAGGGACGGTCAGCCCCAGCATTTT

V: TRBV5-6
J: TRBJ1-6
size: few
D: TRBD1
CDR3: CASSSDRGLGNNSPLHF
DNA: TGTGCCAGCAGTTCAGACAGGGGGCTAGGCAATAATTCACCCCTCCACTTT

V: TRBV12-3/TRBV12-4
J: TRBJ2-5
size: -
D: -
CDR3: CASSFQETQYF
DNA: TGTGCCAGCAGTTTTCAGGAGACCCAGTACTTC

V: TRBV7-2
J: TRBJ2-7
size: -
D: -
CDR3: CASSFSPGEGYEQYF
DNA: TGTGCCAGCAGCTTTAGTCCGGGAGAAGGGTACGAGCAGTACTTC

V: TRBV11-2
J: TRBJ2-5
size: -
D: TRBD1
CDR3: CASSLVGPGGETQYF
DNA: TGTGCCAGCAGCTTAGTGGGTCCAGGGGGAGAGACCCAGTACTTC

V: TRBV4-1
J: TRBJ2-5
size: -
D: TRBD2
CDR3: CASSQLRGEETQYF
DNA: TGCGCCAGCAGCCAACTTCGGGGGGAAGAGACCCAGTACTTC

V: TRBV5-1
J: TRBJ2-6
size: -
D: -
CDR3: CASSSGPQGSGANVLTF
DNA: TGCGCCAGCAGCTCCGGCCCTCAGGGATCTGGGGCCAACGTCCTGACTTTC

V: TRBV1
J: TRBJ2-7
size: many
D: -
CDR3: CTSSQDLRDSSTYEQYF
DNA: TGCACCAGCAGCCAAGATCTAAGGGACAGCTCTACCTACGAGCAGTACTTC

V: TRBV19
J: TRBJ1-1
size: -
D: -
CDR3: CASRYGADTEAFF
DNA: TGTGCCAGTAGATATGGGGCCGACACTGAAGCTTTCTTT

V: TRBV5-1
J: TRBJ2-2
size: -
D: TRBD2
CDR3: CASSISGGNTGELFF
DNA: TGCGCCAGCAGCATTAGCGGGGGTAACACCGGGGAGCTGTTTTTT

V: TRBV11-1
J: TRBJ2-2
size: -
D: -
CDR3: CASSGLRNTGELFF
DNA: TGTGCCAGCAGCGGACTTAGGAACACCGGGGAGCTGTTTTTT

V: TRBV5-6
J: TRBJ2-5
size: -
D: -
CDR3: CASSLAIGRGRETQYF
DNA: TGTGCCAGCAGCTTGGCCATTGGCCGCGGGCGAGAGACCCAGTACTTC

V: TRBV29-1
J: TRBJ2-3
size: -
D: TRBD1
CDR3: CSVENQGAMRTDTQYF
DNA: TGCAGCGTCGAAAACCAGGGGGCAATGAGGACAGATACGCAGTATTTT

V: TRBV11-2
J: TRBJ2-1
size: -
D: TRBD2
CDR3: CASTSGTSGNYNEQFF
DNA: TGTGCCAGCACCTCCGGGACTAGCGGGAACTACAATGAGCAGTTCTTC

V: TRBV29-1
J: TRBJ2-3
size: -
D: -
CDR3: CSVVVASDATDTQYF
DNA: TGCAGCGTTGTTGTGGCCAGCGATGCTACAGATACGCAGTATTTT

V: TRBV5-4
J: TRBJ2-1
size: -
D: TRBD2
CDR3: CASSPLRTSGRNEQFF
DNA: TGTGCCAGCAGCCCACTAAGAACTAGCGGGAGGAATGAGCAGTTCTTC

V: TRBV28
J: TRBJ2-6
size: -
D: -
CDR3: CASSFGSSGANVLTF
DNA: TGTGCCAGCAGTTTCGGTAGCTCTGGGGCCAACGTCCTGACTTTC

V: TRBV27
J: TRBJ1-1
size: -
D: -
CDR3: CASRNTMRTEAFF
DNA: TGTGCCAGCAGAAACACCATGAGGACTGAAGCTTTCTTT

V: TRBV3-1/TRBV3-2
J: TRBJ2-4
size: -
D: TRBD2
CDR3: CASSQDRVSGVAKNIQYF
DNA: TGTGCCAGCAGCCAAGATCGGGTGAGCGGGGTAGCCAAAAACATTCAGTACTTC

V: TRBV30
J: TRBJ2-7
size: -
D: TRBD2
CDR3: CAWSVLLAGGPYEQYF
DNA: TGTGCCTGGAGTGTACTGTTGGCGGGAGGTCCCTACGAGCAGTACTTC

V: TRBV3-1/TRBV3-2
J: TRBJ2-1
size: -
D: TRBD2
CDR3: CASSQASGTNNEQFF
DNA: TGTGCCAGCAGCCAAGCTAGCGGGACCAACAATGAGCAGTTCTTC

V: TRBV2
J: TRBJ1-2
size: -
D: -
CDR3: CASSEAKKTYGYTF
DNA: TGTGCCAGCAGTGAGGCCAAGAAAACCTATGGCTACACCTTC

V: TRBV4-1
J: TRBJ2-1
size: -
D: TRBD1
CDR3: CASSHPTGSSYNEQFF
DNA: TGCGCCAGCAGCCATCCGACAGGGAGCTCCTACAATGAGCAGTTCTTC

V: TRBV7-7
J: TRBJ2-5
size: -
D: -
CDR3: CASSLALRETQYF
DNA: TGTGCTAGCAGCTTAGCCCTGAGGGAGACCCAGTACTTC

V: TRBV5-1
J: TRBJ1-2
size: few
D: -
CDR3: CASSRGNYGYTF
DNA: TGCGCCAGCAGCCGCGGAAACTATGGCTACACCTTC

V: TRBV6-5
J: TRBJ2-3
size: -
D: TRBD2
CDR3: CASSTSGRADTQYF
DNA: TGTGCCAGCAGTACTAGCGGGAGGGCAGATACGCAGTATTTT

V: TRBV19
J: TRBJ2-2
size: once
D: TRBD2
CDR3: CASSPRTSGRVNTGELFF
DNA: TGTGCCAGTAGTCCTCGGACTAGCGGGAGGGTAAACACCGGGGAGCTGTTTTTT